This T cell receptor (beta chain) comes out of a study of blood T cells in healthy people across ages. Combining a sample-barcoded 5' primer with a J-beta primer mix, a second PCR ran for roughly 7 to 11 cycles. Using its own MiXCR run on the 5' RACE reads, TCRdb lists one record per CDR3 protein. The repertoire includes approximately 350,000 distinct CDR3 sequences, about half of them detected once, and 45% to 60% sits in the top ten. CDR1 MDHEN and CDR2 SYDVKM come from the germline V gene. The CDR3 totals 16 residues. Trimming took 5 bases from V and 6 from J, leaving 23 bases between them. The receptor was isolated from a man aged 55-75 years in good health. The sequencing sample was made of blood. The chain carries TRBV28 and TRBJ2-7, with D perhaps assigned TRBD1 or TRBD2 (5 bases each). Here the CDR3 DNA reads TGTGCCAGCAGTCCTATGGGCCCGGGAAGGGGCCCCGAGCAGTACTTC. Amino acid sequence: CASSPMGPGRGPEQYF.